A selection of T cell receptor beta chains follows, all from one sample in a study of long-term antiretroviral therapy in people with HIV. TCRdb's copy holds only in-frame clones and misses some; the assay was immunoSEQ multiplex PCR. The sample lists roughly 15,000 clones, about nine tenths occurring once. The sample here was unsorted PBMCs, taken 0.6 years after starting antiretroviral therapy. These receptor sequences come from a woman aged 40 to 50 with HIV. Each CDR3 is given with its conserved first and last residue. The D gene is left open where the match is weak. Not every row has a clone size; where given, it reads once, few, many or a size class.

-	TRBV2	few	TRBJ1-2	TGTGCCAGCAGTTTGCAGGGAAGCTATGGCTACACCTTC	CASSLQGSYGYTF
-	TRBV7-9	-	TRBJ2-5	TGTGCCAGCAGCTTTTGGGTCAATCAAGAGACCCAGTACTTC	CASSFWVNQETQYF
TRBD2	TRBV7-9	-	TRBJ2-1	TGTGCCAGCAGCTTAGCGCGTGGGACTAGGACTTACAATGAGCAGTTCTTC	CASSLARGTRTYNEQFF
-	TRBV4-3	-	TRBJ2-3	TGCGCCAGCAGCCAAGGGGGCGGCTCGGGCGATACGCAGTATTTT	CASSQGGGSGDTQYF
-	TRBV7-2	-	TRBJ2-4	TGTGCCAGCAGCTCCCCTCAGGGGGGAAACATTCAGTACTTC	CASSSPQGGNIQYF
TRBD1	TRBV27	-	TRBJ1-6	TGTGCCAGCAGTTTAGGGGCCCGAACCGGGACAGGAGATAATTCACCCCTCCACTTT	CASSLGARTGTGDNSPLHF
-	TRBV30	-	TRBJ1-1	TGTGCCTGGAGTGTGCAGATGGGGGAAGTAGCTTTCTTT	CAWSVQMGEVAFF
-	TRBV6-1	once	TRBJ2-2	TGTGCCAGCACTCTGACTAGAACCGGGGAGCTGTTTTTT	CASTLTRTGELFF
-	TRBV4-1	-	TRBJ2-5	TGCGCCAGCAGCCGGGGTAGAATGGACATGGGACGTGGGGAGACCCAGTACTTC	CASSRGRMDMGRGETQYF
TRBD1	TRBV6-6	-	TRBJ2-7	TGTGCCAGCAGTCCAACCGGGACAGACACCTACGAGCAGTACTTC	CASSPTGTDTYEQYF
TRBD1	TRBV2	few	TRBJ1-1	TGTGCCAGCAGTGAATGGTGGACAGGGGGCGATCGGGTCACTGAAGCTTTCTTT	CASSEWWTGGDRVTEAFF
TRBD1	TRBV14	-	TRBJ1-2	TGTGCCAGCAGCCAAGTACAGGGGAGGTACTATGGCTACACCTTC	CASSQVQGRYYGYTF
TRBD1	TRBV7-2	once	TRBJ1-1	TGTGCCAGCAGCCGACAGGGGCCTGAAGCTTTCTTT	CASSRQGPEAFF
-	TRBV30	-	TRBJ1-2	TGTGCCTGGAGTGTACCTGGGGCGGGCGGATTTAATGGCTACACCTTC	CAWSVPGAGGFNGYTF
TRBD2	TRBV5-1	-	TRBJ2-7	TGCGCCAGCAGCCCGGGGACTAGCGGCTACGAGCAGTACTTC	CASSPGTSGYEQYF
TRBD1	TRBV10-3	-	TRBJ1-4	TGTGCCATCAGTGAGTCGACAGGGGCTAATGAAAAACTGTTTTTT	CAISESTGANEKLFF
TRBD2	TRBV4-2	-	TRBJ2-7	TGTGCCAGCAGCCAAGATAGACTAGCCGGCGTGGCCTACGAGCAGTACTTC	CASSQDRLAGVAYEQYF
TRBD1	TRBV2	few	TRBJ1-2	TGTGCCAGCAGTGGGGCCGGGACAGGGGACTATGGCTACACCTTC	CASSGAGTGDYGYTF
-	TRBV30	-	TRBJ2-7	TGTGCCTGGAGTACGGGACGCGAGCAGTACTTC	CAWSTGREQYF
-	TRBV14	-	TRBJ1-1	TGTGCCAGCAGCAGACCAGGAACCATGAACACTGAAGCTTTCTTT	CASSRPGTMNTEAFF
TRBD2	TRBV5-6	-	TRBJ2-5	TGTGCCAGCAGCCGCCTAGCGGGGGGGGACCAAGAGACCCAGTACTTC	CASSRLAGGDQETQYF
-	TRBV6-6	-	TRBJ1-2	TGTGCCAGCAGTTACCCGAGGGATGGCTACACCTTC	CASSYPRDGYTF
-	TRBV5-8	once	TRBJ2-3	TGTGCCAGCAGCTTGGGGGGCTGGGGGGGCACAGATACGCAGTATTTT	CASSLGGWGGTDTQYF
-	TRBV5-5	-	TRBJ1-6	TGTGCCAGCAGCTTGGACCCCGTATCACCCCTCCACTTT	CASSLDPVSPLHF
TRBD1	TRBV5-5	once	TRBJ2-1	TGTGCCAGCAGCTTTGGACAGGGAAGGAACAATGAGCAGTTCTTC	CASSFGQGRNNEQFF
TRBD2	TRBV10-3	-	TRBJ2-1	TGTGCCATCAGTGATTGGGGGGGAAGATACAATGAGCAGTTCTTC	CAISDWGGRYNEQFF
-	TRBV7-2	-	TRBJ2-5	TGTGCCAGCAGCTTGCCCTCATCTGGGACCCAGTACTTC	CASSLPSSGTQYF
-	TRBV5-1	-	TRBJ2-5	TGCGCCAGCAGCTTCGGAGGCGGGCAAGAGACCCAGTACTTC	CASSFGGGQETQYF
-	TRBV7-9	few	TRBJ1-2	TGTGCCAGCAGCTCCGTGGAGCGGAGGGCTGGCTACACCTTC	CASSSVERRAGYTF
TRBD1	TRBV5-1	-	TRBJ1-1	TGCGCCAGCAGCATAACCAGGGGGCAGAACACTGAAGCTTTCTTT	CASSITRGQNTEAFF
TRBD2	TRBV2	-	TRBJ2-3	TGTGCCAGCAGTGAGGGAGGTTGGAGCGGGGGGAGCACAGATACGCAGTATTTT	CASSEGGWSGGSTDTQYF
TRBD1	TRBV25-1	-	TRBJ1-1	TGTGCCAGCAGTGAACCTAGACAGGGGGAGCCTGAAGCTTTCTTT	CASSEPRQGEPEAFF
-	TRBV30	-	TRBJ2-2	TGTGCCTCAGGACGGGTGACCGGGGAGCTGTTTTTT	CASGRVTGELFF